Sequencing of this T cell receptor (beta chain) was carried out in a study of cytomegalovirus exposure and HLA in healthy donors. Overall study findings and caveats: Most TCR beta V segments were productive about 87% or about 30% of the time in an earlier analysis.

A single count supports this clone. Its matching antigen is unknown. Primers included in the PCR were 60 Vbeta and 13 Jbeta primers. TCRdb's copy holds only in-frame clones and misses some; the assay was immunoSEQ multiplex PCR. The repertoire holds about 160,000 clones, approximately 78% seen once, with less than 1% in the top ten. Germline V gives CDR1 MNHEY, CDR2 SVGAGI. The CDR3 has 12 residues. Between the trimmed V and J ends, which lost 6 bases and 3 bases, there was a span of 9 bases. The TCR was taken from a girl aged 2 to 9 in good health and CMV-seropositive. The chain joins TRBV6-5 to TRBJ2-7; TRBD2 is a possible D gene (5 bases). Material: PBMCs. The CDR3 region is CASRSGDYEQYF. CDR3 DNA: TGTGCCAGCAGGTCCGGGGACTACGAGCAGTACTTC.